This T cell receptor beta chain was recorded in a study of blood T cell repertoires in COVID-19. In the study overall: Donors in the United States, Italy and Spain gave samples during acute or convalescent COVID-19. PBMCs, B-cell-depleted T cells, or T cells were the source of the cDNA or gDNA that made up the material.

Under the authors' procedure: Researchers report that nucleated cell counts were estimated from reference gene primer amplification. Method: immunoSEQ multiplex PCR; TCRdb's copy keeps in-frame clones and lacks some. For V, J and clone size, that table is used; D and trimming come from the DNA. The sample lists around 45,000 clones, 75% to 95% seen once, with approximately 6% in the top ten. The CDR3 contains 14 residues. V dropped 2 bases and J dropped 5 bases, with 12 bases sitting between them. Germline loops: CDR1 MNHNY, CDR2 SVGAGI (reference sequence). This sequence originates from a man in his 70s with active COVID-19. The specimen sequenced was peripheral blood. The chain joins TRBV6-6 to TRBJ1-1; D is uncertain. The CDR3 coding sequence is TGTGCCAGCAGTTACCCGGAGACGGGGACTGAAGCTTTCTTT. It specifies CASSYPETGTEAFF.